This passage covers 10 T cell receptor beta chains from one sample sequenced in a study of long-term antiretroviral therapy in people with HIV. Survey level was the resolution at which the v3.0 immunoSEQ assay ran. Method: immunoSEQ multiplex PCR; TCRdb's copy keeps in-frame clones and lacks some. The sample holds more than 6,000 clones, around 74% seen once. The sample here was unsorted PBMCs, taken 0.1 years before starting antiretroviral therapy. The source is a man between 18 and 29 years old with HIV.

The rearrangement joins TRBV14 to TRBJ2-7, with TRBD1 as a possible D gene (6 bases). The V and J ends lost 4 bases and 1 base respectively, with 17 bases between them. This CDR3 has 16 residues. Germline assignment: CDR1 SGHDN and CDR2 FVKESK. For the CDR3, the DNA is TGTGCCAGCAGCCCTGGATGGACAGTTCCATCCTACGAGCAGTACTTC. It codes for CASSPGWTVPSYEQYF.

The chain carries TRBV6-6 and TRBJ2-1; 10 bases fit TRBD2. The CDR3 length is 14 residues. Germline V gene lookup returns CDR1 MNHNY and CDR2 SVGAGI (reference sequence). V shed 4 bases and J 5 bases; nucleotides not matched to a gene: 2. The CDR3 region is CASSWTSGHNEQFF. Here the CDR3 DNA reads TGTGCCAGCAGTTGGACTAGCGGCCACAATGAGCAGTTCTTC.

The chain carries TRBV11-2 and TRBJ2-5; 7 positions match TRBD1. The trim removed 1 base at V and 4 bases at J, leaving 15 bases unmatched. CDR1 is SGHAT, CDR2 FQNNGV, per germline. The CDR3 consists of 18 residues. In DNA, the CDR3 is TGTGCCAGCAGCTTAGTCCCGGCCCCTTCCGAGGGGGCAGAGACCCAGTACTTC. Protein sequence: CASSLVPAPSEGAETQYF.

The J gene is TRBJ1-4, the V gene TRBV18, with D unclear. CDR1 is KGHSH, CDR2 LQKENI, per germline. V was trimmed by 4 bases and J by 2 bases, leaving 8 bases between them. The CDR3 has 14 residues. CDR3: CASSLVRTNEKLFF. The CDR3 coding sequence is TGTGCCAGCTCACTCGTAAGGACTAATGAAAAACTGTTTTTT.

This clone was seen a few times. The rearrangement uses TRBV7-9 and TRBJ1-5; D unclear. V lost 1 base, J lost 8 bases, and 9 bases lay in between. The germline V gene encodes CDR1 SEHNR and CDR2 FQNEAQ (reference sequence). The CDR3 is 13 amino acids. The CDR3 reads CASSLGVAEPQHF. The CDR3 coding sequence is TGTGCCAGCAGCTTAGGAGTAGCGGAGCCCCAGCATTTT.

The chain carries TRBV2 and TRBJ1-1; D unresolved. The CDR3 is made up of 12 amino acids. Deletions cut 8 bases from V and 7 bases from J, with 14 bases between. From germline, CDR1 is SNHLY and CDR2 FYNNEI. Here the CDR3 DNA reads TGTGCCAGCCGTTTGGGGTTGTATGAAGCTTTCTTT. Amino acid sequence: CASRLGLYEAFF.

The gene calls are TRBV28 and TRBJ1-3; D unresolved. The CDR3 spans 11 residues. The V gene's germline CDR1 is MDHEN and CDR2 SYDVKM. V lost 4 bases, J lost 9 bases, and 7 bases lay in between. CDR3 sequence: CASSSPRTIYF. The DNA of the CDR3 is TGTGCCAGCAGTTCCCCCCGCACCATATATTTT.

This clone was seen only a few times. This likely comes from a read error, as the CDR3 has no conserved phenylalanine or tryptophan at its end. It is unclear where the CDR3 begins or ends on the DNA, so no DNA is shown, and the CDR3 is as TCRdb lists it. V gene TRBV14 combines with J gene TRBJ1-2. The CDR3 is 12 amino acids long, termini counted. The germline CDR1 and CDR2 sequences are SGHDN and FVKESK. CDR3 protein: CASSHGRAGFWK.

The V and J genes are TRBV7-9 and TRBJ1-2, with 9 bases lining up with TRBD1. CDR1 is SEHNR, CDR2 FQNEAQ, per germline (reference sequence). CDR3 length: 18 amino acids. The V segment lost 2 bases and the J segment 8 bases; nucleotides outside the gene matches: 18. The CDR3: CASSLLPRDRDPRWGYTF. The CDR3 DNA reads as TGTGCCAGCAGCTTACTACCCAGGGACAGGGACCCTAGGTGGGGCTACACCTTC.

The CDR3 DNA reads TGTGCCAGCTCACCGACTTTGGGGGAGGCCACTAATGGCTACACCTTC. Its protein is CASSPTLGEATNGYTF. This sequence joins TRBV18 and TRBJ1-2; a weak D match, TRBD1 (5 bases). Germline V gene lookup returns CDR1 KGHSH and CDR2 LQKENI. Deletions cut 3 bases from V and 6 bases from J, with 20 bases between. The CDR3 is made up of 16 amino acids.